This T cell receptor (beta chain) is drawn from a study of T cell changes during pregnancy in multiple sclerosis. Between the trimmed V and J ends, which lost 3 bases and 8 bases, there was a span of 2 bases. This CDR3 has 10 residues. From germline, CDR1 is MGHDK and CDR2 SYGVNS. The method was immunoSEQ multiplex PCR; TCRdb's version includes in-frame clones alone and lacks a portion of them. The data hold some 32,000 clones, with around nine tenths observed a single time. This TCR derives from a female donor with multiple sclerosis, enrolled in a pregnancy study. The chain employs TRBV25-1 and TRBJ2-1; D is undetermined. The material was CD8+ T cells from peripheral blood mononuclear cells, obtained in the second trimester of pregnancy. CDR3 in DNA: TGTGCCAGCAGTGACTATGAGCAGTTCTTC. As protein: CASSDYEQFF.